The T cell receptor (beta chain) under discussion was sequenced for a study of T-cell memory formation after mild COVID-19. The ends were cut back, 6 bases at V and 3 bases at J, with 18 bases in the middle. This CDR3 spans 15 amino acids. Germline CDR1 MNHEY, CDR2 SVGEGT. TCRdb fed the 5' RACE reads into MiXCR, producing one record per CDR3 protein. The sample has some 440,000 distinct CDR3 sequences, around a quarter seen once; the top ten hold approximately 12%. A remark on this clonotype: Its antigen is not identified.

Study observations and caveats: Clones that contracted from day 15 to 85 were balanced CD4/CD8, while later expanders leaned CD4+.

V and J are TRBV6-2 or TRBV6-3 and TRBJ2-7; D is ambiguous. The sequence was collected from an adult woman who had mild COVID-19 (a few samples of this study predate the infection). Cell type and time point are not known. The sequencing input was PBMCs or a T cell subset sorted from them (not recorded which). For the CDR3, the DNA is TGTGCCAGCAGCACCCCTGGGGTAAACCTCTACGAGCAGTACTTC. Translation: CASSTPGVNLYEQYF.